These 5 T cell receptor beta chains were sequenced from one sample in a study of blood T cell repertoires in COVID-19. Measured with immunoSEQ multiplex PCR; TCRdb has only the in-frame clones, and not every one. The sample contains around 140,000 clones, roughly 80% of which appear only once. The sample consisted of peripheral blood. All receptors come from a woman between 50 and 59 years old with active or convalescent COVID-19.

The V gene is TRBV7-8, the J gene TRBJ1-3; a possible D gene is TRBD1 (6 bases). The CDR3 sequence is 19 residues long. V was shortened by 2 bases and J by 5 bases, with 25 bases between the two germline ends. Per germline, CDR1 SGHVS and CDR2 FQNEAQ. Written as DNA, the CDR3 is TGTGCCAGCAGCTTACAGGCGTGGTCCGGAACAGGGTCCCGAAACACCATATATTTT. This gives the protein CASSLQAWSGTGSRNTIYF.

The V call is TRBV6-6, the J call TRBJ1-1, with TRBD1 identical over 9 bases. Germline V gives CDR1 MNHNY, CDR2 SVGAGI (reference sequence). Trimming cost V 5 bases and J 2 bases; bases outside gene matches: 6. This CDR3 is built from 15 residues. CDR3 sequence (DNA): TGTGCCAGCAGTCGCGGGACAGGGTATAACACTGAAGCTTTCTTT. Residues: CASSRGTGYNTEAFF.

This clone came up a few times. The chain couples TRBV15 to TRBJ1-1; weak D call: TRBD1 (5 bases). CDR1 and CDR2 (germline): LNHNV, YYDKDF (reference sequence). CDR3 length: 11 amino acids. Trimming removed 1 base from V and 11 bases from J, with 8 bases in between. CDR3 bases: TGTGCCACCAGCAGAGGCCACAGGGCTTTCTTT. Amino acid sequence: CATSRGHRAFF.

The J gene is TRBJ2-3, the V gene TRBV7-2; the match to TRBD2 covers 9 bases. In germline, CDR1 is SGHTA, CDR2 FQGNSA. Trimming cost V 5 bases and J 11 bases; bases outside gene matches: 14. This CDR3 has 15 residues. CDR3 DNA: TGTGCCAGCAGCGCGGGACTAGCCCTAACCCATGTGCAGTATTTT. Translating it yields CASSAGLALTHVQYF.

This clone was detected only once. V and J are TRBV20-1 and TRBJ1-3, with D possibly being TRBD1 (5 bases). The length of the CDR3 is 13 residues. Between the trimmed V and J ends, which lost 3 bases and 1 base, there was a span of 7 bases. Germline V gives CDR1 DFQATT, CDR2 SNEGSKA (reference sequence). Written as DNA, the CDR3 is TGCAGTGCTAGTCAGGGTTCTGGAAACACCATATATTTT. Encoded protein: CSASQGSGNTIYF.